The clone carrying this T cell receptor (beta chain) was seen a handful of times. Antigen: not known. This sample was included in a study of OX40 agonist ivuxolimab in advanced cancers. At the level of the study: Of mixed ages from 23 to 79 and averaging around 60 years, the group was about 86% male.

Study-level points and caveats: Partial responders receiving 0.1-3.0 mg/kg showed among the lowest clonal expansion. The work left the antigen specificity of expanded peripheral T cells undetermined.

In germline, CDR1 is LNHDA, CDR2 SQIVND (reference sequence). V shed 6 bases and J shed 2 bases, with 20 bases lying between them. CDR3 length: 17 amino acids. Sequenced by immunoSEQ multiplex PCR; TCRdb stores in-frame clones only, minus some. The sample shows approximately 40,000 clones, around 83% of them seen only once. The cohort excluded patients with autoimmune disease history or systemic immunosuppression. The starting material was CD4+ or CD8+ T cells sorted from blood, obtained in a trial of the OX40 agonist ivuxolimab. The chain combines TRBV19 with TRBJ2-1, with D perhaps matching TRBD1 or TRBD2 (5 bases each). This sequence originates from an adult with an advanced solid tumor such as melanoma, head and neck, liver or kidney cancer. CDR3 region: CASSLTNGDLTYNEQFF. The CDR3 DNA reads as TGTGCCAGTAGCCTTACCAACGGGGACCTCACCTACAATGAGCAGTTCTTC.